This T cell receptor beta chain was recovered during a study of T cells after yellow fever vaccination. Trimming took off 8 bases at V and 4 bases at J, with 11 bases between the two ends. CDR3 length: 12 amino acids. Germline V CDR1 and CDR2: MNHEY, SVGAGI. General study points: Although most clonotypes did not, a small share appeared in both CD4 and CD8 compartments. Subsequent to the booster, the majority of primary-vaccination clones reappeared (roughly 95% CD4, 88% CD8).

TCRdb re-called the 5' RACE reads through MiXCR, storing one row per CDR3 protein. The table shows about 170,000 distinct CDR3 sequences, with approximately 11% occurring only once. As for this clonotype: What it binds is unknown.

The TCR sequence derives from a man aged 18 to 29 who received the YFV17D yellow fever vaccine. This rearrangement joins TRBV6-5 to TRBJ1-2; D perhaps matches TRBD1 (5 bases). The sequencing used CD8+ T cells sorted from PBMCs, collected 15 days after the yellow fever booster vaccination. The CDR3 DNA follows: TGTGCCAGCCGGGCAGGGCCCTATGGCTACACCTTC. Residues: CASRAGPYGYTF.